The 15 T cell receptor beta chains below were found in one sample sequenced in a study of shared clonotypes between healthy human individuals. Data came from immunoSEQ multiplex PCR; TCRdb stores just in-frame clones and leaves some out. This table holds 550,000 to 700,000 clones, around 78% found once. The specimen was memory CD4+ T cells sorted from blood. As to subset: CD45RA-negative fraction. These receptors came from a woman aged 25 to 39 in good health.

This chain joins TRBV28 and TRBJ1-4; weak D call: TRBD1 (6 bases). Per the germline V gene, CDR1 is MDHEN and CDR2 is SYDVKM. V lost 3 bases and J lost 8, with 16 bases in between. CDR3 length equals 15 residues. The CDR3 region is CASSLYPGQTEKLFF. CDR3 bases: TGTGCCAGCAGTTTGTATCCGGGACAAACGGAAAAACTGTTTTTT.

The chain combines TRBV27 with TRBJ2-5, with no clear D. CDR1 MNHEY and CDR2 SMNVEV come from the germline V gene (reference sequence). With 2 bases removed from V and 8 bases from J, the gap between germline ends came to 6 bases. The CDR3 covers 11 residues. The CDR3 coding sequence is TGTGCCAGCAGTTTAGGAGTTACCCAGTACTTC. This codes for CASSLGVTQYF.

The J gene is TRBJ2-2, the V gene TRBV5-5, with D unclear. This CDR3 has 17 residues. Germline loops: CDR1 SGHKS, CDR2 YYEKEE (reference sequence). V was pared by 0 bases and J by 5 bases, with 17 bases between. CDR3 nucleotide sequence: TGTGCCAGCAGCTTGGTTCGGGCCTGGGCGGAAACCGGGGAGCTGTTTTTT. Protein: CASSLVRAWAETGELFF.

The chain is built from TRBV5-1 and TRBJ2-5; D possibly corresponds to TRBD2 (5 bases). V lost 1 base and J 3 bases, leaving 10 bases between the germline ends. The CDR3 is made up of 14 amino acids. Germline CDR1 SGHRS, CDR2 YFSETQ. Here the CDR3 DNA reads TGCGCCAGCAGCTTGATATTGGGAGAAGAGACCCAGTACTTC. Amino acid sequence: CASSLILGEETQYF.

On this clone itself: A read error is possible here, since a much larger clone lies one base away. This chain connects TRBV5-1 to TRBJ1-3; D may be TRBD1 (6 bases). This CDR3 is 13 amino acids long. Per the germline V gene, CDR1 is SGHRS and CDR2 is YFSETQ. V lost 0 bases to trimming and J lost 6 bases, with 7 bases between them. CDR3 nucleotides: TGCGCCAGCAGCTTGGACAGGGAAAACACCATATATTTT. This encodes CASSLDRENTIYF.

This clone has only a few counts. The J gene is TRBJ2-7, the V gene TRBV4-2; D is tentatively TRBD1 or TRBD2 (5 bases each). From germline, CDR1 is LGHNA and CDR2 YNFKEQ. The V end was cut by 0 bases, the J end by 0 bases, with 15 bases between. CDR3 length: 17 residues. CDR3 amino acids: CASSQDLGTGSSYEQYF. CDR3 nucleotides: TGTGCCAGCAGCCAAGATCTCGGGACGGGCAGCTCCTACGAGCAGTACTTC.

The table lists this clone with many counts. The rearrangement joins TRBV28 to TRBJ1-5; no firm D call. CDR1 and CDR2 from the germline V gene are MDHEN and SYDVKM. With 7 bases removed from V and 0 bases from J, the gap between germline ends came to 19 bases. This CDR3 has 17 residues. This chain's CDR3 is CASINTLGRNSNQPQHF. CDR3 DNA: TGTGCCAGCATCAATACCCTGGGAAGAAATAGCAATCAGCCCCAGCATTTT.

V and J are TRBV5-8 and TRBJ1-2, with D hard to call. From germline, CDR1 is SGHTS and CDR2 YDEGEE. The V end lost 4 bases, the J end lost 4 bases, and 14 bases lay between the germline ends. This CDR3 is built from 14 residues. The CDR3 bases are TGTGCCAGCAGCCAGGCCCAGCTTCGCTATGGCTACACCTTC. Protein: CASSQAQLRYGYTF.

The CDR3 DNA follows: TGTGCCAGCAGTGATCAGCGGTGGGCCCAGTACTTC. Translating gives CASSDQRWAQYF. The chain is built from TRBV2 and TRBJ2-5, with TRBD2 as a possible D gene (5 bases). V lost 3 bases, J lost 9 bases, and 11 bases lay in between. In germline, CDR1 is SNHLY, CDR2 FYNNEI. There are 12 residues in the CDR3.

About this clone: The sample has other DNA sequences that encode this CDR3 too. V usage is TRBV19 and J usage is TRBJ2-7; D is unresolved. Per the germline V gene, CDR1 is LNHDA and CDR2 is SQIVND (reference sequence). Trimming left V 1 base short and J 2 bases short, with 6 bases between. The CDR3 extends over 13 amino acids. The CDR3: CASSIGGTYEQYF. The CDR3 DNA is TGTGCCAGTAGTATAGGCGGAACCTACGAGCAGTACTTC.

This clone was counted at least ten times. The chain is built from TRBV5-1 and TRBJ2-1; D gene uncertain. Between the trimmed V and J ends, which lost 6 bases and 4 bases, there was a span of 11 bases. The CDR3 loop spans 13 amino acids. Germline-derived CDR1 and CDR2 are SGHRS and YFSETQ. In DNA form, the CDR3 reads TGCGCCAGCAATACAAACTTTTACAATGAGCAGTTCTTC. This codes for CASNTNFYNEQFF.

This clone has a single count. For the CDR3, the DNA is TGTGCCAGCAGGGCCCGCGGGAGCTCCAGTAGGGATGAAAAACTGTTTTTT. This sequence encodes CASRARGSSSRDEKLFF. The gene calls are TRBV7-9 and TRBJ1-4; D gene unclear. V was cut by 6 bases and J by 6 bases, with 23 bases left in between. Germline loops: CDR1 SEHNR, CDR2 FQNEAQ (reference sequence). The CDR3 runs to 17 residues. The whole variable domain, filled in from reference TRBV7-9 and TRBJ1-4, reads DTGVSQNPRHKITKRGQNVTFRCDPISEHNRLYWYRQTLGQGPEFLTYFQNEAQLEKSRLLSDRFSAERPKGSFSTLEIQRTEQGDSAMYLCASRARGSSSRDEKLFFGSGTQLSVL.

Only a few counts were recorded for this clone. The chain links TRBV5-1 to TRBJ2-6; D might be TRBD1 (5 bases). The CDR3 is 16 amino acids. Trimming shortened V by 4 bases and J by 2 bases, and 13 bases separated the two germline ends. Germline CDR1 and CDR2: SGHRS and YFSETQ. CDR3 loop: CASSPLPDTGANVLTF. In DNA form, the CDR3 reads TGCGCCAGCAGCCCCCTTCCGGACACTGGGGCCAACGTCCTGACTTTC.

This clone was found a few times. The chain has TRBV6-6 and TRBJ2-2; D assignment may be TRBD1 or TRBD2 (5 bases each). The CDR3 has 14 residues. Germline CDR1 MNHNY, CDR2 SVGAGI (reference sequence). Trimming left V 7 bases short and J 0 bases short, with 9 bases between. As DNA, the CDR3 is TGTGCCAGCAAGGGACCGACGAACACCGGGGAGCTGTTTTTT. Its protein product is CASKGPTNTGELFF.

CDR3 in amino acids: CASGTGLFDGELFF. CDR3 nucleotide sequence: TGCGCCAGCGGGACAGGGCTTTTTGACGGGGAGCTGTTTTTT. J is TRBJ2-2 and V is TRBV5-1; 9 bases map to TRBD1. V shed 7 bases, J shed 7 bases, and the junction held 8 bases outside the gene matches. Per the germline V gene, CDR1 is SGHRS and CDR2 is YFSETQ. There are 14 residues in the CDR3.